Each of the 27 T cell receptor beta chains below was sequenced from the same sample in a study of siplizumab effects on memory and regulatory T cells. Using immunoSEQ multiplex PCR, the repertoire was profiled, and TCRdb retains in-frame clones only, with some absent. The sample shows approximately 110,000 clones, about 92% of them seen only once. Sequenced input: Tregs sorted from blood. All receptors derive from a human donor in good health.

This chain joins TRBV6-5 and TRBJ1-1; 7 nucleotides match TRBD1. The CDR3 spans 13 residues. Germline CDR1 MNHEY, CDR2 SVGAGI. With 6 bases clipped from V and 3 bases from J, the junction kept 4 bases outside the gene matches. The CDR3 region has the DNA TGTGCCAGCAGCTCGCAGGGGGACACTGAAGCTTTCTTT. Amino acid sequence: CASSSQGDTEAFF.

This clone was seen just once. This chain uses TRBV6-5 with TRBJ2-7; no definite D call. Germline V lookup: CDR1 MNHEY, CDR2 SVGAGI. Trimming stripped 0 bases from V and 3 bases from J, with 15 bases between. The length of the CDR3 is 16 residues. CDR3 residues: CASSYSSGHYLYEQYF. CDR3 in DNA: TGTGCCAGCAGTTACTCATCTGGGCATTACCTCTACGAGCAGTACTTC.

The rearrangement links TRBV12-5 to TRBJ2-3, with D uncertain. The V end was cut by 0 bases, the J end by 9 bases, with 13 bases between. Germline V lookup: CDR1 LGHNT, CDR2 FRNRAP. This CDR3 is 14 amino acids long. This CDR3 reads CASGLVPAPSTQYF. DNA of the CDR3: TGTGCTAGTGGTTTGGTACCGGCCCCCTCGACGCAGTATTTT.

This chain uses TRBV2 with TRBJ1-4; D uncertain. CDR3 length: 11 amino acids. Germline V gene lookup returns CDR1 SNHLY and CDR2 FYNNEI. Trimming shortened V by 6 bases and J by 3 bases, and 2 bases separated the two germline ends. This CDR3 reads CASSSNEKLFF. DNA of the CDR3: TGTGCCAGCAGCTCTAATGAAAAACTGTTTTTT.

The gene calls are TRBV5-5 and TRBJ2-7, with D unresolved. The CDR3 covers 14 residues. V was cut by 1 base and J by 0 bases, with 8 bases left in between. Germline V gene lookup returns CDR1 SGHKS and CDR2 YYEKEE (reference sequence). The CDR3 loop is CASSLLGPSYEQYF. The CDR3 DNA is TGTGCCAGCAGCTTGCTTGGGCCCTCCTACGAGCAGTACTTC.

The rearrangement uses TRBV5-4 and TRBJ2-3; TRBD2 matches 9 bases. Germline values: CDR1 SGHNT, CDR2 YYREEE (reference sequence). This CDR3 contains 16 residues. V trimming: 1 base; J trimming: 1 base; junction bases outside the gene matches: 4. Here the CDR3 reads CASSLRVAGGTDTQYF. CDR3 nucleotides: TGTGCCAGCAGCTTGAGGGTAGCGGGGGGCACAGATACGCAGTATTTT.

This chain uses TRBV6-5 with TRBJ2-4, with D perhaps TRBD1 or TRBD2 (6 bases each). The CDR3 is made up of 15 amino acids. The germline V gene has CDR1 MNHEY and CDR2 SVGAGI. Trimming removed 6 bases from V and 0 bases from J, with 12 bases in between. This CDR3 is CASRPGALAKNIQYF. In DNA form, the CDR3 reads TGTGCCAGCAGGCCGGGGGCCTTAGCCAAAAACATTCAGTACTTC.

The chain's CDR3 is CASSRSLRDGYTF. The CDR3 bases are TGTGCCAGCAGCCGGAGCCTCCGGGATGGCTACACCTTC. The gene calls are TRBV7-9 and TRBJ1-2; no clear D. The germline V gene has CDR1 SEHNR and CDR2 FQNEAQ (reference sequence). Trimming cost V 5 bases and J 6 bases, with 13 bases left between them. The CDR3 is made up of 13 amino acids.

The gene calls are TRBV6-1 and TRBJ1-4; D possibly corresponds to TRBD1 (5 bases). V gave up 8 bases and J gave up 16 bases, with 14 bases separating them. This CDR3 has 10 amino acids. Germline V gene sequence: CDR1 MNHNS, CDR2 SASEGT. CDR3 residues: CASGGPRQFF. As DNA, the CDR3 is TGTGCCAGCGGGGGACCCCGACAGTTTTTT.

The V and J genes are TRBV11-2 and TRBJ2-7, with D hard to call. The germline V and J ends were trimmed by 5 bases and 3 bases, with 11 bases remaining between them. CDR3 size: 13 residues. Germline CDR1 reads SGHAT; CDR2 reads FQNNGV. The CDR3 coding sequence is TGTGCCAGCAGCCTTTACCCAGGCTACGAGCAGTACTTC. This codes for CASSLYPGYEQYF.

The V gene is TRBV5-4, the J gene TRBJ1-2; D not certain. Germline V CDR1 and CDR2: SGHNT, YYREEE (reference sequence). CDR3 length: 13 amino acids. Deletions cut 4 bases from V and 3 bases from J, with 10 bases between. The CDR3 sequence is CASSPSGDYGYTF. CDR3 in DNA: TGTGCCAGCAGCCCCTCCGGGGACTATGGCTACACCTTC. Variable domain in full (rest from reference TRBV5-4 and TRBJ1-2): ETGVTQSPTHLIKTRGQQVTLRCSSQSGHNTVSWYQQALGQGPQFIFQYYREEENGRGNFPPRFSGLQFPNYSSELNVNALELDDSALYLCASSPSGDYGYTFGSGTRLTVV.

The V gene is TRBV27, the J gene TRBJ1-1; TRBD1 might be the D (5 bases). The CDR3 consists of 15 residues. The V end lost 1 base, the J end lost 1 base, and 10 bases lay between the germline ends. CDR1 and CDR2 (germline): MNHEY, SMNVEV (reference sequence). This chain's CDR3 is CASSLFGGRNTEAFF. The CDR3 nucleotides read TGTGCCAGCAGTTTATTCGGGGGTAGGAACACTGAAGCTTTCTTT.

Here the CDR3 reads CASSIGGNSPLHF. CDR3 nucleotide sequence: TGTGCCAGTAGTATAGGTGGGAATTCACCCCTCCACTTT. The gene calls are TRBV19 and TRBJ1-6; D unresolved. The CDR3 extends over 13 amino acids. Germline assignment: CDR1 LNHDA and CDR2 SQIVND (reference sequence). Trimming took 1 base from V and 7 from J, leaving 5 bases between them.

This clone was detected a few times. V is TRBV12-5 and J is TRBJ2-7, with D possibly TRBD1 on 6 matching bases. The CDR3 has 14 residues. V was trimmed by 7 bases and J by 2 bases, leaving 15 bases between them. Germline V gene data show CDR1 as LGHNT and CDR2 as FRNRAP. The CDR3: CASALDSPAYEQYF. The DNA for the CDR3 is TGTGCTAGTGCCCTGGACAGTCCCGCCTACGAGCAGTACTTC. Together with reference TRBV12-5 and TRBJ2-7, the CDR3 gives the full variable domain: DARVTQTPRHKVTEMGQEVTMRCQPILGHNTVFWYRQTMMQGLELLAYFRNRAPLDDSGMPKDRFSAEMPDATLATLKIQPSEPRDSAVYFCASALDSPAYEQYFGPGTRLTVT.

This clone has just one count. Compared with germline, one end of the junction differs, possibly owing to a read error. The gene calls are TRBV10-3 and TRBJ2-7, with D perhaps assigned TRBD1 or TRBD2 (5 bases each). Germline CDR1 and CDR2: ENHRY and SYGVKD. This CDR3 has 14 residues. DNA of the CDR3: TGTACCATCAGTGAGTCGAGGGGAAGCGGCGAGCAGTACTTC. Its translation is CTISESRGSGEQYF.

The V and J genes are TRBV29-1 and TRBJ1-1; D is unclear. Germline values: CDR1 SQVTM, CDR2 ANQGSEA. V was clipped by 2 bases and J by 0 bases, with 10 bases between them. This CDR3 contains 14 residues. CDR3 sequence reads: CSVEIRRMNTEAFF. As DNA, the CDR3 is TGCAGCGTTGAAATCAGACGGATGAACACTGAAGCTTTCTTT.

The CDR3 loop is CASSPFLTGGTETQYF. The CDR3 DNA reads TGTGCCAGTAGTCCATTCTTGACAGGGGGGACTGAGACCCAGTACTTC. The genes are TRBV19 and TRBJ2-5; 9 bases agree with TRBD1. Germline CDR1 LNHDA, CDR2 SQIVND (reference sequence). The trim removed 5 bases at V and 5 bases at J, leaving 12 bases unmatched. The CDR3 is 16 residues long.

This chain uses TRBV5-5 with TRBJ1-2, with 7 bases lining up with TRBD1. This CDR3 has 14 residues. The V segment lost 3 bases and the J segment 7 bases; nucleotides outside the gene matches: 9. Germline V gene lookup returns CDR1 SGHKS and CDR2 YYEKEE (reference sequence). The CDR3 loop is CASSSRTGSVGYTF. In DNA form, the CDR3 reads TGTGCCAGCAGCTCAAGGACAGGTTCGGTTGGCTACACCTTC.

The J gene is TRBJ2-5, the V gene TRBV2; the D is unclear. Trimming took off 3 bases at V and 9 bases at J, with 17 bases between the two ends. This CDR3 comprises 14 residues. Germline lookup yields CDR1 SNHLY and CDR2 FYNNEI. This CDR3 reads CASSDPGQRSAQYF. In DNA form, the CDR3 reads TGTGCCAGCAGTGACCCCGGGCAGCGTTCGGCCCAGTACTTC.

This chain joins TRBV6-6 and TRBJ2-2, with 8 bases matching TRBD1. The CDR3 covers 15 residues. Per the germline V gene, CDR1 is MNHNY and CDR2 is SVGAGI (reference sequence). V lost 5 bases to trimming and J lost 7 bases; unmatched junction nucleotides: 9. This chain's CDR3 is CASSAAGGWIGELFF. In DNA form, the CDR3 reads TGTGCCAGCAGTGCGGCAGGGGGCTGGATCGGGGAGCTGTTTTTT.

This chain uses TRBV5-1 with TRBJ1-1; 8 nucleotides line up with TRBD1. The ends lost 3 bases at V and 4 bases at J; junction bases unmatched: 2. The CDR3 totals 13 residues. Per germline, CDR1 SGHRS and CDR2 YFSETQ. CDR3 sequence: CASSSTGGTEAFF. The CDR3 DNA follows: TGCGCCAGCAGCTCAACAGGGGGCACTGAAGCTTTCTTT. The full variable domain, with the rest looked up from reference TRBV5-1 and TRBJ1-1, is KAGVTQTPRYLIKTRGQQVTLSCSPISGHRSVSWYQQTPGQGLQFLFEYFSETQRNKGNFPGRFSGRQFSNSRSEMNVSTLELGDSALYLCASSSTGGTEAFFGQGTRLTVV.

The gene calls are TRBV10-3 and TRBJ2-7, with unresolved D. V was pared by 2 bases and J by 2 bases, with 10 bases between. Germline CDR1 is ENHRY and CDR2 is SYGVKD. The CDR3 consists of 14 residues. CDR3 coding DNA: TGTGCCATCAGTGAGCACTTACAGACCTACGAGCAGTACTTC. Translated, it gives CAISEHLQTYEQYF.

The chain couples TRBV4-1 to TRBJ2-3; 10 positions match TRBD2. The V and J ends lost 2 bases and 5 bases, in that order; junction bases with no gene match: 7. This CDR3 is built from 16 residues. Germline V CDR1 and CDR2: MGHRA, YSYEKL. In DNA form, the CDR3 reads TGCGCCAGCAGCCAATGGGGACTAGCGAGTGGAGATACGCAGTATTTT. Residues: CASSQWGLASGDTQYF.

This chain uses TRBV6-5 with TRBJ2-5; the match to TRBD2 covers 10 bases. Unmatched junction bases numbered 2, after V lost 0 bases and J lost 4 bases. This CDR3 spans 15 amino acids. From germline, CDR1 is MNHEY and CDR2 SVGAGI. This chain's CDR3 is CASSYSRLAGETQYF. The CDR3 nucleotides read TGTGCCAGCAGTTACTCGAGACTAGCGGGAGAGACCCAGTACTTC.

The chain has TRBV4-2 and TRBJ2-1, with 12 positions matching TRBD2. This CDR3 is built from 16 residues. CDR1 LGHNA and CDR2 YNFKEQ come from the germline V gene. V lost 1 base to trimming and J lost 5 bases; unmatched junction nucleotides: 3. The CDR3 protein is CASSQVRTSGDNEQFF. CDR3 nucleotides: TGTGCCAGCAGCCAAGTAAGGACTAGCGGGGACAATGAGCAGTTCTTC.

A single count supports this clone. V usage is TRBV11-2 and J usage is TRBJ1-2, with a weak D call TRBD1 (5 bases). The V gene lost 0 bases and the J gene lost 6 bases, with 11 bases spanning the gap. The germline V gene encodes CDR1 SGHAT and CDR2 FQNNGV. The CDR3 sequence is 14 residues long. The CDR3 is CASSLDPGRDGYTF. The CDR3 coding sequence is TGTGCCAGCAGCTTAGATCCGGGGCGGGATGGCTACACCTTC. Using reference TRBV11-2 and TRBJ1-2 for the parts outside the CDR3, the full variable domain is EAGVAQSPRYKIIEKRQSVAFWCNPISGHATLYWYQQILGQGPKLLIQFQNNGVVDDSQLPKDRFSAERLKGVDSTLKIQPAKLEDSAVYLCASSLDPGRDGYTFGSGTRLTVV.

The V and J genes are TRBV5-6 and TRBJ2-7; TRBD2 aligns across 12 bases. Losses at the gene ends were 6 bases for V and 0 bases for J; bases not matched to a gene: 4. The germline V gene encodes CDR1 SGHDT and CDR2 YYEEEE. The CDR3 loop spans 15 amino acids. The CDR3 DNA reads TGTGCCAGCACCTCGACTAGCGGGAGCTCCTACGAGCAGTACTTC. As protein: CASTSTSGSSYEQYF.